This TCR beta chain was sequenced in a study of blood T cells in healthy people across ages. It was with a sample-barcoded 5' primer and a J-beta primer mix that a second PCR of roughly 7 to 12 cycles was run. TCRdb re-derived calls from the 5' RACE reads in MiXCR, one entry per CDR3 protein. The table includes around 800,000 distinct CDR3 sequences, around 25% detected once. The CDR3 is 15 residues long. V shed 1 base, J shed 15 bases, and the junction held 14 bases outside the gene matches. Germline CDR1 and CDR2: SGHRS and YFSETQ. Separately, the same data were catalogued under a study of T cells of mothers and their children. In that study: No clones detected were persistent microchimeric T cell clones.

The TCR comes from a boy aged 5-17 years in good health. The sample taken for sequencing was blood. The genes are TRBV5-1 and TRBJ2-1; TRBD2 agrees at 9 bases. CDR3 loop: CASSLSSWSAGGAFF. CDR3 in DNA: TGCGCCAGCAGCTTGTCCTCTTGGTCAGCGGGGGGTGCGTTCTTC.